The T cell receptor beta chain under discussion was sequenced for a study of breast tumors, draining lymph nodes, adjacent tissues. Study-level results: Data fit most tumor T cells coming from lymph node, expanding in tumor. Tumor T cell lymph node origin was a supported hypothesis, not proven. Luminal-like breast cancer showed significantly higher tumor–nontumor repertoire similarity than basal-like. Tumor TCR diversity was below lymph nodes but above nontumor tissue.

Axillary draining lymph nodes of breast cancer patients supplied the node samples. Regarding this clonotype: Its cognate antigen is unknown.

The CDR3 runs 15 residues. With 5 bases removed from V and 2 bases from J, the gap between germline ends came to 13 bases. TCRdb re-derived calls from the multiplex PCR reads in MiXCR, one entry per CDR3 protein. The sample consists of about 230,000 distinct CDR3 sequences, approximately 30% of them appearing once. This clonotype originated in a female donor with breast cancer. Some clones in this sample may be carry-over from other donors' samples. The chain couples TRBV12-3 or TRBV12-4 to TRBJ1-3; the D is unclear. The sample comprised axillary lymph node tissue. The CDR3 spells CASSEPRLAGNTIYF. The CDR3 DNA sequence: TGTGCCAGCAGTGAACCGAGGTTAGCTGGAAACACCATATATTTT.